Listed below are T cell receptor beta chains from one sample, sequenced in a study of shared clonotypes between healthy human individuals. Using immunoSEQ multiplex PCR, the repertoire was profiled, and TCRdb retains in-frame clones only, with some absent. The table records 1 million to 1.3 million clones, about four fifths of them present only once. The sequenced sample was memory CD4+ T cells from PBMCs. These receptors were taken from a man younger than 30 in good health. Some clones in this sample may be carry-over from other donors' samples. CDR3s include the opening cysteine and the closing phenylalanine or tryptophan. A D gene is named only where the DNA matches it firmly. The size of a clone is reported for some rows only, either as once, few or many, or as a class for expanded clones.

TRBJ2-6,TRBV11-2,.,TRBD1,TGTGCCAGCACCAGTACGCCGGGACAGCCTCCTGGGGCCAACGTCCTGACTTTC,CASTSTPGQPPGANVLTF
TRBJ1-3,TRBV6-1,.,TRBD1,TGTGCCAGCAGGAGGACAGGGAACGAAAACACCATATATTTT,CASRRTGNENTIYF
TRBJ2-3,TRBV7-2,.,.,TGTGCCAGCAGCATACAGGCGCCAAGCACAGATACGCAGTATTTT,CASSIQAPSTDTQYF
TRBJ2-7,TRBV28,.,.,TGTGCCAGTATCAGGGTCCCGTACGAGCAGTACTTC,CASIRVPYEQYF
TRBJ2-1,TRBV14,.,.,TGTGCCAGCAGCCGGTCTGGGGGCAATGAGCAGTTCTTC,CASSRSGGNEQFF
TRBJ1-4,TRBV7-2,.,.,TGTGCCAGCAGTCTTCAGGGCCCCAATGAAAAACTGTTTTTT,CASSLQGPNEKLFF
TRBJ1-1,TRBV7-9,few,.,TGTGCCAGCAGCTTGGGGATGAACACTGAAGCTTTCTTT,CASSLGMNTEAFF
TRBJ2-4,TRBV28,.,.,TGTGCCAGCAGTACCACATTCGCGCGGTACTTC,CASSTTFARYF
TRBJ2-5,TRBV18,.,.,TGTGCCAGCTCACCAACACAGGGAGAGACCCAGTACTTC,CASSPTQGETQYF
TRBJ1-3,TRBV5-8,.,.,TGTGCCAGCAGCCGTGAGTCGGGAAACACCATATATTTT,CASSRESGNTIYF